Listed below are T cell receptor beta chains from one sample, sequenced in a study of blood T cell repertoires in COVID-19. Sequenced by immunoSEQ multiplex PCR; TCRdb stores in-frame clones only, minus some. The table has about 220,000 clones, 84% seen once. Sequencing was performed on peripheral blood. The receptors here all came from a man over 45 with active or convalescent COVID-19. The CDR3 runs from the conserved cysteine through the conserved F or W. D genes are given only for firm matches. Only some rows state a clone size, as once, few, many or a class for expanded clones.

v_gene: TRBV5-1
abundance: -
j_gene: TRBJ2-1
d_gene: -
len: 14
CDR3aa: CASSPDSFYNEQFF
CDR3nt: TGCGCCAGCAGCCCTGACAGTTTCTACAATGAGCAGTTCTTC

v_gene: TRBV7-2
abundance: -
j_gene: TRBJ1-1
d_gene: TRBD1
len: 16
CDR3aa: CASSPRPGTGGTEAFF
CDR3nt: TGTGCCAGCAGCCCTCGCCCCGGGACAGGGGGCACTGAAGCTTTCTTT

v_gene: TRBV6-5
abundance: -
j_gene: TRBJ1-2
d_gene: TRBD1
len: 11
CDR3aa: CASTGGYGYTF
CDR3nt: TGTGCCAGCACAGGGGGATATGGCTACACCTTC

v_gene: TRBV13
abundance: once
j_gene: TRBJ1-4
d_gene: -
len: 18
CDR3aa: CASSLGALRRGRYEKLFF
CDR3nt: TGTGCCAGCAGCTTAGGGGCCCTTCGGCGGGGGCGATATGAAAAACTGTTTTTT

v_gene: TRBV6-2/TRBV6-3
abundance: -
j_gene: TRBJ2-5
d_gene: TRBD2
len: 16
CDR3aa: CASSYLSSGAKETQYF
CDR3nt: TGTGCCAGCAGTTACCTCTCTAGCGGGGCTAAAGAGACCCAGTACTTC

v_gene: TRBV5-1
abundance: -
j_gene: TRBJ2-3
d_gene: -
len: 14
CDR3aa: CASSRGQGGDTQYF
CDR3nt: TGCGCCAGCAGCCGTGGACAGGGAGGGGATACGCAGTATTTT

v_gene: TRBV5-1
abundance: once
j_gene: TRBJ2-3
d_gene: -
len: 17
CDR3aa: CASSLGYGGASTDTQYF
CDR3nt: TGCGCCAGCAGCTTGGGGTACGGCGGAGCTAGCACAGATACGCAGTATTTT

v_gene: TRBV4-1
abundance: -
j_gene: TRBJ1-2
d_gene: TRBD1
len: 15
CDR3aa: CASSLASGTDYGYTF
CDR3nt: TGCGCCAGCAGCCTGGCGTCCGGGACAGACTATGGCTACACCTTC

v_gene: TRBV29-1
abundance: -
j_gene: TRBJ2-3
d_gene: -
len: 15
CDR3aa: CSALGVRGSTDTQYF
CDR3nt: TGCAGCGCGTTGGGGGTCAGGGGAAGCACAGATACGCAGTATTTT

v_gene: TRBV7-2
abundance: -
j_gene: TRBJ1-5
d_gene: -
len: 15
CDR3aa: CASSLMGVGNQPQHF
CDR3nt: TGTGCCAGCAGCTTAATGGGAGTAGGCAATCAGCCCCAGCATTTT

v_gene: TRBV4-1
abundance: once
j_gene: TRBJ1-5
d_gene: -
len: 17
CDR3aa: CASSQEPRGPGNQPQHF
CDR3nt: TGCGCCAGCAGCCAAGAACCCCGCGGGCCCGGGAATCAGCCCCAGCATTTT

v_gene: TRBV27
abundance: -
j_gene: TRBJ2-3
d_gene: TRBD2
len: 17
CDR3aa: CASSHQRLAGATDTQYF
CDR3nt: TGTGCCAGCAGTCACCAAAGACTAGCGGGGGCCACAGATACGCAGTATTTT

v_gene: TRBV7-2
abundance: -
j_gene: TRBJ2-3
d_gene: -
len: 15
CDR3aa: CASSLRLVGTDTQYF
CDR3nt: TGTGCCAGCAGCTTAAGGCTAGTGGGCACAGATACGCAGTATTTT

v_gene: TRBV4-3
abundance: -
j_gene: TRBJ1-2
d_gene: -
len: 15
CDR3aa: CASSQDPAVHYGYTF
CDR3nt: TGCGCCAGCAGCCAAGACCCCGCAGTTCACTATGGCTACACCTTC

v_gene: TRBV28
abundance: few
j_gene: TRBJ1-2
d_gene: -
len: 12
CDR3aa: CASSLRDYGYTF
CDR3nt: TGTGCCAGCAGTCTCCGCGACTATGGCTACACCTTC

v_gene: TRBV5-1
abundance: -
j_gene: TRBJ2-1
d_gene: TRBD2
len: 16
CDR3aa: CASSPRTSGQDNEQFF
CDR3nt: TGCGCCAGCAGCCCGCGGACTAGCGGACAGGACAATGAGCAGTTCTTC

v_gene: TRBV2
abundance: few
j_gene: TRBJ1-4
d_gene: -
len: 11
CDR3aa: CASSTTAGKFF
CDR3nt: TGTGCCAGCAGTACGACAGCGGGAAAGTTTTTT

v_gene: TRBV7-2
abundance: -
j_gene: TRBJ1-2
d_gene: -
len: 15
CDR3aa: CASTRTGISNYGYTF
CDR3nt: TGTGCCAGCACCCGTACAGGGATATCTAACTATGGCTACACCTTC

v_gene: TRBV7-3
abundance: once
j_gene: TRBJ2-1
d_gene: -
len: 19
CDR3aa: CASSLIHYVGGPAYNEQFF
CDR3nt: TGTGCCAGCAGCTTAATTCACTATGTGGGGGGGCCTGCATACAATGAGCAGTTCTTC

v_gene: TRBV6-5
abundance: -
j_gene: TRBJ1-6
d_gene: -
len: 14
CDR3aa: CASTRGRYNSPLHF
CDR3nt: TGTGCCAGCACCAGGGGCAGATATAATTCACCCCTCCACTTT

v_gene: TRBV7-6
abundance: -
j_gene: TRBJ1-6
d_gene: -
len: 14
CDR3aa: CASSLGRERSPLHF
CDR3nt: TGTGCCAGCAGCTTAGGAAGAGAACGGTCACCCCTCCACTTT

v_gene: TRBV7-8
abundance: -
j_gene: TRBJ2-7
d_gene: TRBD2
len: 15
CDR3aa: CASSSVSGGPYEQYF
CDR3nt: TGTGCCAGCAGCTCTGTTAGCGGGGGTCCCTACGAGCAGTACTTC

v_gene: TRBV21-1
abundance: -
j_gene: TRBJ2-4
d_gene: -
len: 15
CDR3aa: CASSKEGGWENIQYF
CDR3nt: TGTGCCAGCAGCAAAGAGGGCGGGTGGGAAAACATTCAGTACTTC

v_gene: TRBV28
abundance: -
j_gene: TRBJ2-2
d_gene: TRBD2
len: 16
CDR3aa: CASSFLAGGLHGELFF
CDR3nt: TGTGCCAGCAGTTTTCTAGCGGGAGGGCTTCACGGGGAGCTGTTTTTT

v_gene: TRBV27
abundance: once
j_gene: TRBJ1-2
d_gene: TRBD1
len: 15
CDR3aa: CASSPTGGFDYGYTF
CDR3nt: TGTGCCAGCAGCCCGACAGGGGGCTTTGACTATGGCTACACCTTC

v_gene: TRBV18
abundance: -
j_gene: TRBJ2-1
d_gene: -
len: 16
CDR3aa: CASSQPGQGPSYEQFF
CDR3nt: TGTGCCAGCTCTCAACCGGGACAAGGACCCTCATATGAGCAGTTCTTC

v_gene: TRBV2
abundance: -
j_gene: TRBJ1-4
d_gene: TRBD1
len: 18
CDR3aa: CASSDRFEGRGYREKLFF
CDR3nt: TGTGCCAGCAGTGACAGGTTCGAGGGCAGGGGGTATCGTGAAAAACTGTTTTTT

v_gene: TRBV5-1
abundance: -
j_gene: TRBJ1-1
d_gene: -
len: 14
CDR3aa: CASSAGTQNTEAFF
CDR3nt: TGCGCCAGCAGCGCCGGGACACAGAACACTGAAGCTTTCTTT

v_gene: TRBV6-5
abundance: -
j_gene: TRBJ2-5
d_gene: TRBD2
len: 15
CDR3aa: CASSYSGGGAKTQYF
CDR3nt: TGTGCCAGCAGTTACTCAGGCGGGGGGGCTAAGACCCAGTACTTC

v_gene: TRBV6-2/TRBV6-3
abundance: few
j_gene: TRBJ2-1
d_gene: TRBD2
len: 16
CDR3aa: CASSPLLAGAHNEQFF
CDR3nt: TGTGCCAGCAGTCCCTTACTAGCGGGGGCGCACAATGAGCAGTTCTTC

v_gene: TRBV18
abundance: -
j_gene: TRBJ2-1
d_gene: TRBD2
len: 15
CDR3aa: CASSPLREHYNEQFF
CDR3nt: TGTGCCAGCTCACCACTGCGGGAGCATTACAATGAGCAGTTCTTC

v_gene: TRBV27
abundance: -
j_gene: TRBJ2-3
d_gene: TRBD2
len: 16
CDR3aa: CASSLLADLSTDTQYF
CDR3nt: TGTGCCAGCAGTTTGCTAGCGGATCTTAGCACAGATACGCAGTATTTT

v_gene: TRBV7-8
abundance: -
j_gene: TRBJ1-5
d_gene: TRBD1
len: 17
CDR3aa: CASSPTGGVRVRQPQHF
CDR3nt: TGTGCCAGCAGCCCGACAGGGGGTGTCCGCGTGAGGCAGCCCCAGCATTTT

v_gene: TRBV7-3
abundance: few
j_gene: TRBJ2-7
d_gene: TRBD1
len: 13
CDR3aa: CASSLKGGDEQYF
CDR3nt: TGTGCCAGCAGCTTAAAAGGGGGCGACGAGCAGTACTTC

v_gene: TRBV19
abundance: -
j_gene: TRBJ1-2
d_gene: TRBD1
len: 14
CDR3aa: CASTARGLWNGYTF
CDR3nt: TGTGCCAGTACCGCGAGGGGGCTGTGGAATGGCTACACCTTC

v_gene: TRBV28
abundance: -
j_gene: TRBJ1-2
d_gene: -
len: 13
CDR3aa: CASSLSGIYGYTF
CDR3nt: TGTGCCAGCAGTTTGAGCGGAATCTATGGCTACACCTTC

v_gene: TRBV6-5
abundance: -
j_gene: TRBJ2-3
d_gene: -
len: 13
CDR3aa: CASSVTSTDTQYF
CDR3nt: TGTGCCAGCTCGGTAACTAGCACAGATACGCAGTATTTT

v_gene: TRBV28
abundance: -
j_gene: TRBJ1-5
d_gene: TRBD1
len: 14
CDR3aa: CASSGTGGSQPQHF
CDR3nt: TGTGCCAGCAGCGGGACAGGGGGTAGTCAGCCCCAGCATTTT

v_gene: TRBV5-1
abundance: -
j_gene: TRBJ2-2
d_gene: -
len: 14
CDR3aa: CASSLVSGFRELFF
CDR3nt: TGCGCCAGCAGCTTGGTGTCAGGATTTAGGGAGCTGTTTTTT

v_gene: TRBV28
abundance: -
j_gene: TRBJ2-3
d_gene: TRBD2
len: 18
CDR3aa: CAIRRRLAGVLSTDTQYF
CDR3nt: TGTGCCATCCGAAGGCGACTAGCGGGAGTCCTTAGCACAGATACGCAGTATTTT

v_gene: TRBV21-1
abundance: few
j_gene: TRBJ1-6
d_gene: -
len: 16
CDR3aa: CASSKRTGQGNSPLHF
CDR3nt: TGTGCCAGCAGCAAAAGAACGGGACAGGGAAATTCACCCCTCCACTTT

v_gene: TRBV6-2/TRBV6-3
abundance: -
j_gene: TRBJ1-4
d_gene: TRBD1
len: 15
CDR3aa: CASSPRDRGNEKLFF
CDR3nt: TGTGCCAGCAGCCCCCGGGACAGGGGAAATGAAAAACTGTTTTTT

v_gene: TRBV5-1
abundance: -
j_gene: TRBJ2-2
d_gene: -
len: 14
CDR3aa: CASSLTGWAGELFF
CDR3nt: TGCGCCAGCAGCTTAACAGGGTGGGCCGGGGAGCTGTTTTTT

v_gene: TRBV7-2
abundance: -
j_gene: TRBJ1-3
d_gene: -
len: 14
CDR3aa: CASSRAGIGNTIYF
CDR3nt: TGTGCCAGCAGCCGCGCAGGGATCGGAAACACCATATATTTT

v_gene: TRBV28
abundance: once
j_gene: TRBJ1-3
d_gene: -
len: 16
CDR3aa: CASLFWGGDSGNTIYF
CDR3nt: TGTGCCAGCCTCTTTTGGGGGGGCGACTCTGGAAACACCATATATTTT

v_gene: TRBV27
abundance: -
j_gene: TRBJ2-7
d_gene: TRBD2
len: 14
CDR3aa: CASSLLAAPYEQYF
CDR3nt: TGTGCCAGCAGTTTGCTAGCGGCCCCCTACGAGCAGTACTTC

v_gene: TRBV19
abundance: -
j_gene: TRBJ2-7
d_gene: TRBD2
len: 15
CDR3aa: CASSPWTSGTYEQYF
CDR3nt: TGTGCCAGTAGTCCCTGGACTAGCGGCACCTACGAGCAGTACTTC

v_gene: TRBV24-1
abundance: -
j_gene: TRBJ2-5
d_gene: -
len: 13
CDR3aa: CATSDLFEETQYF
CDR3nt: TGTGCCACCAGTGATTTATTCGAAGAGACCCAGTACTTC

v_gene: TRBV15
abundance: few
j_gene: TRBJ1-1
d_gene: TRBD1
len: 14
CDR3aa: CATSPTGMNTEAFF
CDR3nt: TGTGCCACCAGTCCGACAGGGATGAACACTGAAGCTTTCTTT

v_gene: TRBV7-2
abundance: -
j_gene: TRBJ2-3
d_gene: -
len: 13
CDR3aa: CASSLPSTDTQYF
CDR3nt: TGTGCCAGCAGCTTACCGAGCACAGATACGCAGTATTTT

v_gene: TRBV5-4
abundance: -
j_gene: TRBJ1-2
d_gene: TRBD1
len: 14
CDR3aa: CASSQRQGSHGYTF
CDR3nt: TGTGCCAGCAGCCAGAGACAGGGGAGTCACGGCTACACCTTC

v_gene: TRBV9
abundance: -
j_gene: TRBJ2-3
d_gene: TRBD2
len: 15
CDR3aa: CASSASGRGTDTQYF
CDR3nt: TGTGCCAGCAGCGCTAGCGGGAGGGGTACAGATACGCAGTATTTT

v_gene: TRBV6-4
abundance: -
j_gene: TRBJ1-6
d_gene: -
len: 13
CDR3aa: CASSEGANSPLHF
CDR3nt: TGTGCCAGCAGTGAGGGGGCTAATTCACCCCTCCACTTT

v_gene: TRBV7-3
abundance: once
j_gene: TRBJ2-5
d_gene: TRBD1
len: 14
CDR3aa: CASSPTGSSETQYF
CDR3nt: TGTGCCAGCAGCCCGACAGGGTCGTCGGAGACCCAGTACTTC

v_gene: TRBV2
abundance: once
j_gene: TRBJ1-2
d_gene: -
len: 13
CDR3aa: CASSDPRGHGYTF
CDR3nt: TGTGCCAGCAGTGATCCCAGGGGACATGGCTACACCTTC

v_gene: TRBV6-2/TRBV6-3
abundance: -
j_gene: TRBJ1-6
d_gene: TRBD1
len: 14
CDR3aa: CASSPTGDGSPLHF
CDR3nt: TGTGCCAGCAGTCCCACAGGGGACGGCTCACCCCTCCACTTT